Shown below are 14 T cell receptor beta chains from a single sample sequenced in a study of T cell responses to AZD1222 COVID-19 vaccine. Method: immunoSEQ multiplex PCR; TCRdb's copy keeps in-frame clones and lacks some. The sample consists of tens of thousands of clones, about 92% of them appearing once. Sequencing used peripheral blood, obtained 28 days after the second AZD1222 dose. These receptors all come from an adult who received the AZD1222 COVID-19 vaccine.

This chain links TRBV5-4 with TRBJ2-7, with D possibly being TRBD1 (6 bases). V lost 4 bases, J lost 5 bases, and 19 bases lay in between. The germline V gene encodes CDR1 SGHNT and CDR2 YYREEE (reference sequence). This CDR3 is 15 amino acids long. CDR3 in amino acids: CASSLVGQGLNEQYF. The CDR3 DNA reads as TGTGCCAGCAGCCTGGTAGGGCAGGGGCTCAACGAGCAGTACTTC.

The V gene is TRBV19, the J gene TRBJ2-3; D is undetermined. V lost 4 bases to trimming and J lost 7 bases, with 9 bases between them. Germline CDR1 and CDR2: LNHDA and SQIVND (reference sequence). The length of the CDR3 is 12 residues. CDR3 coding DNA: TGTGCCAGTAGTACCCCCGGTAATACGCAGTATTTT. It translates to CASSTPGNTQYF.

This clone has a single count. V and J are TRBV30 and TRBJ2-2; perhaps TRBD2 as D (6 bases). The CDR3 is 14 amino acids. V gave up 1 base and J gave up 7 bases, with 13 bases separating them. Germline V gives CDR1 GTSNPN, CDR2 SVGIG (reference sequence). CDR3: CAWSDGGWGGELFF. The CDR3 DNA follows: TGTGCCTGGAGTGATGGAGGGTGGGGCGGGGAGCTGTTTTTT.

The rearrangement joins TRBV7-2 to TRBJ1-5, with TRBD1 matching 10 bases. The CDR3 covers 16 residues. Germline CDR1 is SGHTA and CDR2 is FQGNSA. The junction had 4 bases not matched to a gene; V was cut back by 4 bases and J by 1 base. The CDR3 spells CASSSGQGGSNQPQHF. The CDR3 nucleotides are TGTGCCAGCAGCTCCGGACAGGGGGGGAGCAATCAGCCCCAGCATTTT.

This sequence joins TRBV3-1 (or the pseudogene TRBV3-2) and TRBJ1-1; TRBD1 might be the D (5 bases). The CDR3 covers 13 residues. With 1 base removed from V and 6 bases from J, the gap between germline ends came to 9 bases. Germline values: CDR1 LGHDT, CDR2 YNNKEL (reference sequence). CDR3 sequence (DNA): TGTGCCAGCAGCCAAGTCCAGGGCGCTGAAGCTTTCTTT. It specifies CASSQVQGAEAFF.

The chain is built from TRBV11-3 and TRBJ1-2; D may be TRBD1 (6 bases). Looked up from germline, CDR1 is SGHNT and CDR2 is YENEEA. The V end lost 5 bases, the J end lost 0 bases, and 10 bases lay between the germline ends. The CDR3 consists of 14 residues. CDR3 sequence reads: CASSQQGPNYGYTF. CDR3 in DNA: TGTGCCAGCAGCCAACAGGGACCTAACTATGGCTACACCTTC.

The genes are TRBV1 and TRBJ1-1. TRBV1 is listed as a pseudogene. The CDR3 covers 16 residues. CDR3: CTSSQDLPGRSTEAFF. The CDR3 nucleotides are TGCACCAGCAGCCAAGATCTCCCAGGGAGATCCACTGAAGCTTTCTTT.

The V call is TRBV4-1, the J call TRBJ2-6, with 9 bases aligning to TRBD1. Germline CDR1 and CDR2: MGHRA and YSYEKL. J was trimmed by 2 bases and V by 1 base; bases with no gene match: 9. CDR3 length: 19 amino acids. The CDR3 region is CASSQGLGQGFPGANVLTF. The DNA for the CDR3 is TGCGCCAGCAGCCAAGGCTTGGGACAGGGCTTTCCTGGGGCCAACGTCCTGACTTTC.

The genes are TRBV5-1 and TRBJ1-4; the D is unclear. Germline CDR1 reads SGHRS; CDR2 reads YFSETQ. This CDR3 region has 12 residues. V lost 4 bases and J 4 bases, leaving 5 bases between the germline ends. The CDR3 protein is CASSPYNEKLFF. In DNA, the CDR3 is TGCGCCAGCAGCCCATATAATGAAAAACTGTTTTTT.

The chain couples TRBV4-2 to TRBJ1-1; D is possibly TRBD1 (5 bases). Germline CDR1 reads LGHNA; CDR2 reads YNFKEQ. V dropped 4 bases and J dropped 1 base, with 7 bases sitting between them. The CDR3 spans 13 residues. CDR3: CASSPGGNTEAFF. The CDR3 DNA follows: TGTGCCAGCAGCCCGGGGGGGAACACTGAAGCTTTCTTT.

The chain couples TRBV11-1 to TRBJ2-7; D is perhaps TRBD2 (5 bases). This CDR3 has 14 residues. V lost 4 bases and J lost 2, with 12 bases in between. Per the germline V gene, CDR1 is SGHAT and CDR2 is FQDESV (reference sequence). The CDR3 DNA follows: TGTGCCAGCAGCTGGACTGAACCCCCCTACGAGCAGTACTTC. This codes for CASSWTEPPYEQYF.

The genes are TRBV24-1 and TRBJ2-1; D tentatively reads TRBD1 or TRBD2 (5 bases each). Germline CDR1 and CDR2: KGHDR and SFDVKD. The V and J ends lost 7 bases and 9 bases respectively, with 24 bases between them. The CDR3 runs to 16 residues. The CDR3 here is CATRQSRDPRSSEQFF. As DNA, the CDR3 is TGTGCCACCAGACAAAGTAGGGACCCCCGCTCCAGTGAGCAGTTCTTC.

The gene calls are TRBV15 and TRBJ1-2; no firm D call. Trimming took 0 bases from V and 2 from J, leaving 7 bases between them. The CDR3 sequence is 14 residues long. CDR1 and CDR2 from the germline V gene are LNHNV and YYDKDF (reference sequence). CDR3: CATSRERVNYGYTF. CDR3 sequence (DNA): TGTGCCACCAGCAGAGAAAGGGTAAACTATGGCTACACCTTC.

CDR3 region: CASSPATGQVNSPLHF. CDR3 nucleotides: TGTGCCAGCTCACCCGCGACCGGGCAGGTTAATTCACCCCTCCACTTT. This rearrangement joins TRBV18 to TRBJ1-6; no definite D call. The CDR3 is made up of 16 amino acids. Trimming took 3 bases from V and 6 from J, leaving 15 bases between them. Germline values: CDR1 KGHSH, CDR2 LQKENI.